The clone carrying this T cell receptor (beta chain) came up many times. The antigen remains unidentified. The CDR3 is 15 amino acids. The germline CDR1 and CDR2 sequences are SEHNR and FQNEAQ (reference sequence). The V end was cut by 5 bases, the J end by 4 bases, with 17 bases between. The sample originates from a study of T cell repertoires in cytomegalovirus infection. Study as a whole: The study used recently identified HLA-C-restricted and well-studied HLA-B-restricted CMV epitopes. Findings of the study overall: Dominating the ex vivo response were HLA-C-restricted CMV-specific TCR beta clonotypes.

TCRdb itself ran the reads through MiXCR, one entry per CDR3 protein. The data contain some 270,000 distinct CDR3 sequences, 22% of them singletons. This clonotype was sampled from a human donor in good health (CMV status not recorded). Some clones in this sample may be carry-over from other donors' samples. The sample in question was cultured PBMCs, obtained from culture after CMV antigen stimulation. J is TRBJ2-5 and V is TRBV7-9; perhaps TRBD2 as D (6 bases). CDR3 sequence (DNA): TGTGCCAGCAGCCTGGGACGGGCCGGGGGAGAGACCCAGTACTTC. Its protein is CASSLGRAGGETQYF.